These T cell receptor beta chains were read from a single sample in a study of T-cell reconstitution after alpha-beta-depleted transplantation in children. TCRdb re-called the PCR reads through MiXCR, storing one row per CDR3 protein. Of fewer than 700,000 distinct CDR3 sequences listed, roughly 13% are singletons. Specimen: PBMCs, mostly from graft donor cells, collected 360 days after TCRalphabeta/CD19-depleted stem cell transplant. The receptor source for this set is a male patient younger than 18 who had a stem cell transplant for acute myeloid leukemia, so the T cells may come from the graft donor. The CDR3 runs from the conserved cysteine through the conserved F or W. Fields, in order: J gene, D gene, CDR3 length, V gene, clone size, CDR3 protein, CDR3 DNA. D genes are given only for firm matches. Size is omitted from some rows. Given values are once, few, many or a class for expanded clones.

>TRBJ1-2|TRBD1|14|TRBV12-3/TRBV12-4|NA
CASRSGQSNYGYTF
TGTGCCAGCAGATCGGGACAGTCTAACTATGGCTACACCTTC
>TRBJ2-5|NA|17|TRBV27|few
CASNLSGGLGSKETQYF
TGTGCCAGCAACCTTTCAGGGGGGCTCGGGTCCAAAGAGACCCAGTACTTC
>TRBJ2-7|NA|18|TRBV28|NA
CASSFSKKRGGETYEQYF
TGTGCCAGCAGTTTTAGTAAAAAAAGGGGGGGAGAGACCTACGAGCAGTACTTC
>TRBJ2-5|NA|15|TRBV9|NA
CASSVDRAGMETQYF
TGTGCCAGCAGCGTAGATCGGGCAGGGATGGAGACCCAGTACTTC
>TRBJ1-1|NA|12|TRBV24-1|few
CATSVGDGEAFF
TGTGCCACCAGTGTGGGTGACGGTGAAGCTTTCTTT
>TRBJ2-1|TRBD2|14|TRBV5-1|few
CASATSGVYNEQFF
TGCGCCAGCGCGACTAGCGGAGTCTACAATGAGCAGTTCTTC
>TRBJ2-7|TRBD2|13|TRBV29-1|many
CSVGTRVSYEQYF
TGCAGCGTTGGGACTAGAGTTTCCTACGAGCAGTACTTC
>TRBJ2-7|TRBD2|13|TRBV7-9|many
CASSWAGEYEQYF
TGTGCCAGCAGCTGGGCGGGGGAGTACGAGCAGTACTTC
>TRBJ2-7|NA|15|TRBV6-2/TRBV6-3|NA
CASSYSGQGRYEQYF
TGTGCCAGCAGTTACTCCGGGCAGGGCCGCTACGAGCAGTACTTC
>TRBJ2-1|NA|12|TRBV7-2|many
CASSPLRAEQFF
TGTGCCAGCAGCCCCCTTCGGGCTGAGCAGTTCTTC
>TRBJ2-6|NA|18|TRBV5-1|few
CASSLGSSVFSGANVLTF
TGCGCCAGCAGCTTGGGGTCTAGCGTCTTCTCTGGGGCCAACGTCCTGACTTTC
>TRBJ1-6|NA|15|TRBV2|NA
CASSAASSYNSPLHF
TGTGCCAGCAGCGCGGCCAGCTCCTATAATTCACCCCTCCACTTT
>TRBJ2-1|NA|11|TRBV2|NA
CASNAWDEQFF
TGTGCCAGCAACGCTTGGGATGAGCAGTTCTTC
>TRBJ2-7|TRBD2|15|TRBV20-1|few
CSARLAGGFPYEQYF
TGCAGTGCTAGACTAGCGGGAGGGTTCCCCTACGAGCAGTACTTC
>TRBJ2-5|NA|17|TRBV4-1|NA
CASSQSFTLGVQETQYF
TGCGCCAGCAGCCAATCCTTTACATTGGGGGTTCAAGAGACCCAGTACTTC